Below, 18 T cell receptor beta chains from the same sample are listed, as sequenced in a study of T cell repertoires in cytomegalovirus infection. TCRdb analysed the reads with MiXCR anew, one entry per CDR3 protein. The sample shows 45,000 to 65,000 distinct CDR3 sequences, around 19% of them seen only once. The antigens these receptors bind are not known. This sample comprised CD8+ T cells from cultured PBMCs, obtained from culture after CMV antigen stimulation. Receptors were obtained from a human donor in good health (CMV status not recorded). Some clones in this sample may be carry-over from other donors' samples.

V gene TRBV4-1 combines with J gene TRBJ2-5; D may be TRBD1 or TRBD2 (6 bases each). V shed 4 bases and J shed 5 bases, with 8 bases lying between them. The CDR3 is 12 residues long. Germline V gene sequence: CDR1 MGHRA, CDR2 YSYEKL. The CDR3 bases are TGCGCCAGCAGCCCCGGGGGCGAGACCCAGTACTTC. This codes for CASSPGGETQYF.

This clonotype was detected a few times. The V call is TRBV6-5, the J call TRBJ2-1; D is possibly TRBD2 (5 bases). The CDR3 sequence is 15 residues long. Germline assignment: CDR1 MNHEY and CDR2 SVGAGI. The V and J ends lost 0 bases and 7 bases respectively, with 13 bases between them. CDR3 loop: CASSYSAEARNEQFF. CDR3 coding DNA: TGTGCCAGCAGTTACTCGGCGGAGGCAAGGAATGAGCAGTTCTTC.

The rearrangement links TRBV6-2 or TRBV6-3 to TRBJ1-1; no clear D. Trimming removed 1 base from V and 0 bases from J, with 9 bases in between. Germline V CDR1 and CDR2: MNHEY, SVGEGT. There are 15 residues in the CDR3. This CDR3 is CASSYWAAMNTEAFF. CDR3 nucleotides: TGTGCCAGCAGTTACTGGGCGGCCATGAACACTGAAGCTTTCTTT.

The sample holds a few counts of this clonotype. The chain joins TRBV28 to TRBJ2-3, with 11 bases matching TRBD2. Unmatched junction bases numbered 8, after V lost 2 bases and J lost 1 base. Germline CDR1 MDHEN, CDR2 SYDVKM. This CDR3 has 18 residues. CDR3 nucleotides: TGTGCCAGCAGTTTACTTTTAGCGGGGGGGCCGGGCACAGATACGCAGTATTTT. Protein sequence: CASSLLLAGGPGTDTQYF.

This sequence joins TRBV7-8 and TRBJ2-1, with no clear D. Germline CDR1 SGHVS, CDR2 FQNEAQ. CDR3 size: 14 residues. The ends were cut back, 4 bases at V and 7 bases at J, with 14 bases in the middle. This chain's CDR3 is CASSSKIARNEQFF. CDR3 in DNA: TGTGCCAGCAGCTCGAAAATAGCCCGGAATGAGCAGTTCTTC.

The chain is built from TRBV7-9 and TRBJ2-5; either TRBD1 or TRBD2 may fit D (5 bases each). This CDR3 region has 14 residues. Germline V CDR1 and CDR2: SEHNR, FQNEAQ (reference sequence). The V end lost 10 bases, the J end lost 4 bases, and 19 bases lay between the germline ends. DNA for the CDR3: TGTGCCATCCAGGGAGCCCCACGGCGAGAGACCCAGTACTTC. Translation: CAIQGAPRRETQYF.

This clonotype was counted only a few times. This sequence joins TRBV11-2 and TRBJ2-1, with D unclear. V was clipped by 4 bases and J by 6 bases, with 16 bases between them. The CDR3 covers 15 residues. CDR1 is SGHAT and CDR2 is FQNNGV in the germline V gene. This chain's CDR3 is CASSSTDAPFNEQFF. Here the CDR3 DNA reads TGTGCCAGCAGCTCTACTGACGCCCCTTTCAATGAGCAGTTCTTC.

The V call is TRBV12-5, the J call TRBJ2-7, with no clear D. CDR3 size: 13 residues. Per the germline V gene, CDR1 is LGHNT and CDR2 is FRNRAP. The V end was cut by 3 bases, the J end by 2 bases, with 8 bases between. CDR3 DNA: TGTGCTAGTGGTTTCGGGCAGACCTACGAGCAGTACTTC. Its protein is CASGFGQTYEQYF.

The CDR3 is CASSFREATGHGYTF. For the CDR3, the DNA is TGTGCCAGCAGCTTCCGGGAGGCGACGGGGCATGGCTACACCTTC. This chain links TRBV11-1 with TRBJ1-2; maybe TRBD1 (5 bases). Germline lookup yields CDR1 SGHAT and CDR2 FQDESV (reference sequence). Trimming shortened V by 3 bases and J by 6 bases, and 17 bases separated the two germline ends. CDR3 size: 15 residues. Drawing the rest from reference TRBV11-1 and TRBJ1-2, the complete variable domain is EAEVAQSPRYKITEKSQAVAFWCDPISGHATLYWYRQILGQGPELLVQFQDESVVDDSQLPKDRFSAERLKGVDSTLKIQPAELGDSAMYLCASSFREATGHGYTFGSGTRLTVV.

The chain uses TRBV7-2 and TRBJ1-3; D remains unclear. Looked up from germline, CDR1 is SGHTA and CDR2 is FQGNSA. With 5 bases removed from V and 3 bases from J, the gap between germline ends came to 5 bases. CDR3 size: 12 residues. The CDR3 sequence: CASSEFGNTIYF. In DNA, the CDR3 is TGTGCCAGCAGCGAATTTGGAAACACCATATATTTT.

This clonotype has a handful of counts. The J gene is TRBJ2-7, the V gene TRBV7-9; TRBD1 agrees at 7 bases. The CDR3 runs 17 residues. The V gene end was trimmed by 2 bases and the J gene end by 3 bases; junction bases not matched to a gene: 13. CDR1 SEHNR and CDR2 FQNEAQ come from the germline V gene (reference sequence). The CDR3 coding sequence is TGTGCCAGCAGCTTATCTTCGACAGGGACCCAACTCTACGAGCAGTACTTC. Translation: CASSLSSTGTQLYEQYF. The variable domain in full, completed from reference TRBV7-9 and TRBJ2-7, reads DTGVSQNPRHKITKRGQNVTFRCDPISEHNRLYWYRQTLGQGPEFLTYFQNEAQLEKSRLLSDRFSAERPKGSFSTLEIQRTEQGDSAMYLCASSLSSTGTQLYEQYFGPGTRLTVT.

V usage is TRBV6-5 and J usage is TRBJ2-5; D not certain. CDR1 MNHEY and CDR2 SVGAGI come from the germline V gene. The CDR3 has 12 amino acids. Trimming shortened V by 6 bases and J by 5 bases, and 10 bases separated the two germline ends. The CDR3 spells CASSTLGETQYF. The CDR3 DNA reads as TGTGCCAGCAGCACCCTCGGGGAGACCCAGTACTTC.

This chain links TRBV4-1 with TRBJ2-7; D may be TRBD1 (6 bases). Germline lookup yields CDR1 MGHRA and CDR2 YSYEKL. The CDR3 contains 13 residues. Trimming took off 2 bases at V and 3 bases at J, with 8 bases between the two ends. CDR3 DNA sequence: TGCGCCAGCAGCCAATCACAGGGCTACGAGCAGTACTTC. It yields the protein CASSQSQGYEQYF.

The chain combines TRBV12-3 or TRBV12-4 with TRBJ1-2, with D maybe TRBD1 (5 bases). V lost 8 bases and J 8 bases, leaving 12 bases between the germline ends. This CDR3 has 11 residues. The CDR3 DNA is TGTGCCAGCCTCGGACACTCCGGCTACACCTTC. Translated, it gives CASLGHSGYTF.

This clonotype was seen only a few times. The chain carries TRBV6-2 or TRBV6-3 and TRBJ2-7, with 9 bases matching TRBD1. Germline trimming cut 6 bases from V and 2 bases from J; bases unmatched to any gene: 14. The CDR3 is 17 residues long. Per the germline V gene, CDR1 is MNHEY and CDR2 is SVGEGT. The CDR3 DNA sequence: TGTGCCAGCAGCTTCCGACCGGGACAGGGAATACCCTACGAGCAGTACTTC. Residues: CASSFRPGQGIPYEQYF.

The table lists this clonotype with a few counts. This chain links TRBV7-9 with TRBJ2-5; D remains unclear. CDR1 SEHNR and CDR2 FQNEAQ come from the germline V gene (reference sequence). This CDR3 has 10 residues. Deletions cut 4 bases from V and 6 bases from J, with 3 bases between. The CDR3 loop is CASSSQTQYF. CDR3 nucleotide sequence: TGTGCCAGCAGCTCCCAGACCCAGTACTTC.

The DNA of the CDR3 is TGCGCCAGCAGCTTAGAGGGGGAAAGCACAGATACGCAGTATTTT. Protein: CASSLEGESTDTQYF. This rearrangement joins TRBV5-1 to TRBJ2-3, with TRBD1 as a possible D gene (6 bases). The CDR3 runs 15 residues. CDR1 and CDR2 from the germline V gene are SGHRS and YFSETQ. V shed 2 bases and J shed 0 bases, with 10 bases lying between them.

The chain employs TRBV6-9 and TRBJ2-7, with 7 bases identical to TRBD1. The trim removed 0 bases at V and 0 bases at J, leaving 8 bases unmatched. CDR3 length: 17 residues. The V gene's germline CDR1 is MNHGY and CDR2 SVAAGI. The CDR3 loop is CASSYSYRGSSSYEQYF. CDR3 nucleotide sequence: TGTGCCAGCAGTTATTCGTACAGGGGTTCGAGCTCCTACGAGCAGTACTTC.